This T cell receptor beta chain emerged from a study of blood T cell repertoires in COVID-19. Across the study: From T cells, B-cell-depleted T cells, or PBMCs came the material, which was cDNA or gDNA.

Sequencing used immunoSEQ multiplex PCR; TCRdb keeps in-frame clones, though not all of them. The table records tens of thousands of clones, 91% of them present only once. The receptor was isolated from a human donor with active COVID-19. The donor label of this sample is uncertain. Sequencing was performed on peripheral blood.

CDR3 DNA: TGTGCCAGCAGCGGGACAGCCAACACTGAAGCTTTCTTT. Translating it yields CASSGTANTEAFF. The V and J genes are TRBV7-3 and TRBJ1-1; 7 bases fit TRBD1. The CDR3 runs 13 residues. V trimming: 5 bases; J trimming: 2 bases; junction bases outside the gene matches: 2. From germline, CDR1 is SGHTA and CDR2 FQGTGA.